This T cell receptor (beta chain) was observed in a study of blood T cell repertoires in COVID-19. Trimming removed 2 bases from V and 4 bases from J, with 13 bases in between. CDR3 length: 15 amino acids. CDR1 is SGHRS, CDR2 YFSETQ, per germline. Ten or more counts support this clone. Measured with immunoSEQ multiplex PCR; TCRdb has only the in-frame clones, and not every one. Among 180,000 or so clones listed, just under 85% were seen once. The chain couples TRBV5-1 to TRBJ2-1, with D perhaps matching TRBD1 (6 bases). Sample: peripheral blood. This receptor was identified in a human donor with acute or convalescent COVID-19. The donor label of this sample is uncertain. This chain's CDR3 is CASSFAGDTYNEQFF. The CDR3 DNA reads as TGCGCCAGCAGCTTTGCTGGGGACACTTACAATGAGCAGTTCTTC.